This TCR beta chain was retrieved from a study of monozygotic twins with inflammatory bowel disease. The study's findings and limits: Clonotype overlap with others was lower in IBD patients than in healthy twins, a difference that was greatest with disease activity.

This CDR3 region has 15 residues. Per germline, CDR1 SGHVS and CDR2 FNYEAQ. TCRdb re-called the 5' RACE reads and gives one entry per CDR3 protein, without DNA. This sample's table reports 350,000 to 550,000 distinct CDR3 sequences. With respect to this clonotype: Its specificity is not known.

Whole blood without T cell sorting served as the source of isolated total RNA. The chain links TRBV7-6 to TRBJ2-2; lacking DNA, the TRBD2 call made by TCRdb goes unchecked. This clonotype was sampled from a human donor with ulcerative colitis or Crohn's disease, or a healthy co-twin of an affected twin (not recorded which). The specimen sequenced was blood. The CDR3 reads CASSSVWSSAGELFF.